This is a list of T cell receptor beta chains from one sample in a study of cytomegalovirus exposure and HLA in healthy donors. Profiling relied on immunoSEQ multiplex PCR, and the TCRdb table lists in-frame clones only, not all of them. The data hold 180,000 or so clones, with around 81% observed a single time. The specimen sequenced was PBMCs. These TCRs come from a woman aged 18-35 years in good health and CMV-seropositive. The CDR3 runs from the conserved cysteine through the conserved F or W. The D gene is left open where the match is weak. Clone size appears in some rows only: once, few, many, or a class for an expanded clone.

d_call: TRBD2
v_call: TRBV4-2
clone_size: -
j_call: TRBJ2-3
cdr3_aa: CASSQGTSGGLEDTQYF
cdr3_nt: TGTGCCAGCAGCCAAGGGACTAGCGGGGGGCTAGAAGATACGCAGTATTTT

d_call: -
v_call: TRBV18
clone_size: -
j_call: TRBJ2-3
cdr3_aa: CASSPTGQQGDTQYF
cdr3_nt: TGTGCCAGCTCACCCACCGGGCAGCAGGGGGATACGCAGTATTTT

d_call: TRBD2
v_call: TRBV27
clone_size: -
j_call: TRBJ2-2
cdr3_aa: CASSLRRVPRAGAGELFF
cdr3_nt: TGTGCCAGCAGTTTAAGGCGAGTCCCCAGGGCGGGGGCCGGGGAGCTGTTTTTT

d_call: -
v_call: TRBV4-2
clone_size: once
j_call: TRBJ2-7
cdr3_aa: CASSQGDGAYEQYF
cdr3_nt: TGTGCCAGCAGCCAAGGCGACGGGGCCTACGAGCAGTACTTC

d_call: -
v_call: TRBV21-1
clone_size: once
j_call: TRBJ1-5
cdr3_aa: CASSKQPDKGTDGNQPQHF
cdr3_nt: TGTGCCAGCAGCAAACAGCCGGACAAGGGAACAGATGGCAATCAGCCCCAGCATTTT

d_call: -
v_call: TRBV4-2
clone_size: few
j_call: TRBJ2-2
cdr3_aa: CASTSTGSGTGELFF
cdr3_nt: TGTGCCAGCACCTCGACAGGCTCGGGCACCGGGGAGCTGTTTTTT

d_call: TRBD1
v_call: TRBV5-1
clone_size: once
j_call: TRBJ2-2
cdr3_aa: CASEQGAGTGELFF
cdr3_nt: TGCGCCAGCGAACAGGGGGCAGGCACCGGGGAGCTGTTTTTT

d_call: -
v_call: TRBV7-2
clone_size: -
j_call: TRBJ1-2
cdr3_aa: CASTMDPDRLFSGYTF
cdr3_nt: TGTGCCAGCACCATGGATCCGGACAGACTGTTTAGCGGCTACACCTTC

d_call: -
v_call: TRBV18
clone_size: -
j_call: TRBJ2-7
cdr3_aa: CASSTTEAYEQYF
cdr3_nt: TGTGCCAGCTCAACGACAGAAGCCTACGAGCAGTACTTC

d_call: TRBD1
v_call: TRBV7-9
clone_size: once
j_call: TRBJ1-3
cdr3_aa: CASSFGTGVRNTIYF
cdr3_nt: TGTGCCAGCAGCTTCGGGACAGGGGTCCGAAACACCATATATTTT

d_call: -
v_call: TRBV4-1
clone_size: -
j_call: TRBJ1-3
cdr3_aa: CASSQPGRGRSSGNTIYF
cdr3_nt: TGCGCCAGCAGCCAACCAGGCAGGGGTCGGAGCTCTGGAAACACCATATATTTT

d_call: TRBD1
v_call: TRBV7-3
clone_size: -
j_call: TRBJ1-2
cdr3_aa: CASSPGTGDDYGYTF
cdr3_nt: TGTGCCAGCAGCCCCGGGACAGGGGACGACTATGGCTACACCTTC

d_call: TRBD2
v_call: TRBV7-8
clone_size: -
j_call: TRBJ2-5
cdr3_aa: CASSTLGTSGRRVGETQYF
cdr3_nt: TGTGCCAGCAGCACCCTTGGGACTAGCGGCAGGAGGGTAGGAGAGACCCAGTACTTC

d_call: -
v_call: TRBV5-1
clone_size: -
j_call: TRBJ1-1
cdr3_aa: CASSWADSNTEAFF
cdr3_nt: TGCGCCAGCAGCTGGGCAGATTCGAACACTGAAGCTTTCTTT